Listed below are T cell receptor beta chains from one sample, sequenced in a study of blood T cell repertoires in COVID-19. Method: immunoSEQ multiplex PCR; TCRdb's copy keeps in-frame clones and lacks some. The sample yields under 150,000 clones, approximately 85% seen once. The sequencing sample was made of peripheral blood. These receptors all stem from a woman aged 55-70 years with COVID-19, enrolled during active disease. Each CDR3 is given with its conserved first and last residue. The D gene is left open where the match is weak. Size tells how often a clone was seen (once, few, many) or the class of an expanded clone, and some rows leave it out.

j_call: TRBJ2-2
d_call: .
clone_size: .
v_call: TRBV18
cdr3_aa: CASSPQSGQNTGELFF
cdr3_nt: TGTGCCAGCTCACCACAAAGCGGGCAGAACACCGGGGAGCTGTTTTTT

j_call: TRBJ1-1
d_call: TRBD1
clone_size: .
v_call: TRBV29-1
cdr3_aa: CSARQGNYEAFF
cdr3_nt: TGCAGCGCTAGACAGGGTAACTACGAAGCTTTCTTT

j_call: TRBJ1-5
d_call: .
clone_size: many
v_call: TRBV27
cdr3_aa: CASSPMSGDSNQPQHF
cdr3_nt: TGTGCCAGCAGTCCGATGTCAGGGGATAGCAATCAGCCCCAGCATTTT

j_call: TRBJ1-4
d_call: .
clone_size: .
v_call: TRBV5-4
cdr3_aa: CASSIDMTPNEKLFF
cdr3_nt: TGTGCCAGCAGCATAGACATGACGCCTAATGAAAAACTGTTTTTT

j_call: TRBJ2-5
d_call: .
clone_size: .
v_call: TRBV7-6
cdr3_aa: CASSLIGRQETQYF
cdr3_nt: TGTGCCAGCAGCTTAATTGGCAGACAAGAGACCCAGTACTTC

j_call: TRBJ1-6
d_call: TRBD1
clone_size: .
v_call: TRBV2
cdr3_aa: CASNRGGNSPLHF
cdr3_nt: TGTGCCAGCAACAGGGGTGGGAATTCACCCCTCCACTTT

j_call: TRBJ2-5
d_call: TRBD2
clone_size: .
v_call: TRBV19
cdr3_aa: CASSTGTSGAFQETQYF
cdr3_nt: TGTGCCAGTAGCACCGGGACTAGCGGGGCCTTCCAAGAGACCCAGTACTTC

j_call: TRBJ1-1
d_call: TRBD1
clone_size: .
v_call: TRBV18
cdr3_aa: CASSSTGGTEAFF
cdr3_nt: TGTGCCAGCTCATCAACAGGGGGCACTGAAGCTTTCTTT

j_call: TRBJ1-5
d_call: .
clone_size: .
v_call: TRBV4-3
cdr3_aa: CASSQESFSNQPQHF
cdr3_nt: TGCGCCAGCAGCCAGGAGAGCTTTAGCAATCAGCCCCAGCATTTT

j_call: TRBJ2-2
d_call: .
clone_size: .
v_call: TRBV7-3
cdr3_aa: CASASTGLTGELFF
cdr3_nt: TGTGCCAGCGCTAGTACAGGGTTAACCGGGGAGCTGTTTTTT

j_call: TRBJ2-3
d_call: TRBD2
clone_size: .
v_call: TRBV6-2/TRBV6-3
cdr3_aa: CASSYGLAGGTDTQYF
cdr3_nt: TGTGCCAGCAGTTATGGTCTAGCGGGGGGCACAGATACGCAGTATTTT

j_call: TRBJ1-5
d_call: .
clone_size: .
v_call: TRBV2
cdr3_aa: CASTRISNQPQHF
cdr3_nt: TGTGCCAGCACCAGAATTAGCAATCAGCCCCAGCATTTT

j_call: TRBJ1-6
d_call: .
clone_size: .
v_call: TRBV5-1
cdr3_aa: CASRTGNLASPLHF
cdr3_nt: TGCGCCAGCAGGACGGGTAACTTAGCGTCACCCCTCCACTTT

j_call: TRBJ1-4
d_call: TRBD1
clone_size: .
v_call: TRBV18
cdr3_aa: CASSPVAGGGEKLFF
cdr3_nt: TGTGCCAGCTCACCAGTTGCAGGGGGCGGTGAAAAACTGTTTTTT

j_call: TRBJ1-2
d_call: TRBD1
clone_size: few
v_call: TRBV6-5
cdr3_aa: CASRDREFYGYTF
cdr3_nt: TGTGCCAGCCGGGACAGAGAATTCTATGGCTACACCTTC

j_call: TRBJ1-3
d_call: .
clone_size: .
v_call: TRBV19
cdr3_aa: CASSIKHLRGGSGNTIYF
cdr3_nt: TGTGCCAGTAGTATCAAACACCTCAGGGGTGGCTCTGGAAACACCATATATTTT

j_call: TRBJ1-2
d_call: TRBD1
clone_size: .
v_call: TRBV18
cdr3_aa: CASSPRTDREGFYGYTF
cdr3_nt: TGTGCCAGCTCCCCCAGGACGGACAGGGAGGGTTTCTATGGCTACACCTTC